What follows are 4 T cell receptor beta chains derived from one specimen sequenced in a study of cytomegalovirus exposure and HLA in healthy donors. The PCR made use of 60 Vbeta and 13 Jbeta primers. TCRdb keeps only in-frame clones here, not all; method: immunoSEQ multiplex PCR. The listing records approximately 50,000 clones. Sequencing was carried out using PBMCs. These receptors all come from a male donor in good health and CMV-seropositive.

The V call is TRBV30, the J call TRBJ1-6, with D unclear. Trimming took 2 bases from V and 3 from J, leaving 17 bases between them. Germline CDR1 reads GTSNPN; CDR2 reads SVGIG (reference sequence). This CDR3 has 17 amino acids. The CDR3: CAWSIGRTEYYNSPLHF. In nucleotides, the CDR3 is TGTGCCTGGAGTATAGGACGGACTGAATACTATAATTCACCCCTCCACTTT.

The genes are TRBV7-6 and TRBJ1-4, with 10 bases that match TRBD1. Germline CDR1 is SGHVS and CDR2 is FNYEAQ. This CDR3 is built from 17 residues. Trimming took 1 base from V and 8 from J; bases not matched to a gene: 10. The CDR3 loop reads CASSLEQPGQGREKLFF. In DNA, the CDR3 is TGTGCCAGCAGCTTAGAACAACCGGGACAGGGGAGGGAAAAACTGTTTTTT.

The chain employs TRBV2 and TRBJ1-4; no definite D call. The CDR3 has 15 residues. Germline CDR1 and CDR2: SNHLY and FYNNEI. V was clipped by 0 bases and J by 0 bases, with 5 bases between them. As DNA, the CDR3 is TGTGCCAGCAGTGAAGCGCGAGCAACTAATGAAAAACTGTTTTTT. This gives the protein CASSEARATNEKLFF.

The V call is TRBV4-1, the J call TRBJ2-7, with TRBD1 matching 11 bases. Per germline, CDR1 MGHRA and CDR2 YSYEKL. This CDR3 contains 14 residues. With V trimmed by 1 base and J by 6 bases, 2 bases remained unmatched. CDR3 loop: CASSQVGQGAEQYF. CDR3 bases: TGCGCCAGCAGCCAAGTAGGACAGGGGGCCGAGCAGTACTTC.